The clone carrying this TCR beta chain was counted between two and nine times. Antigen unknown. This sample stems from a study of CD8 T cells in ankylosing spondylitis. Overall study findings and caveats: A motif in TCR beta, a set of roughly eight highly homologous variants, appeared characteristic of ankylosing spondylitis blood.

Germline CDR1 reads SSHAT; CDR2 reads FNYEAQ (reference sequence). V lost 0 bases and J lost 0, with 15 bases in between. The CDR3 loop spans 18 amino acids. Using its own MiXCR run on the 5' RACE reads, TCRdb lists one record per CDR3 protein. Of a few hundred thousand distinct CDR3 sequences listed, about 13% were seen once; the top ten hold nearly 7%. The chain couples TRBV7-7 to TRBJ1-3; D possibly corresponds to TRBD1 (6 bases). The sample comprised blood, either unsorted or a sorted T cell fraction (not recorded which). The TCR originated in a male donor with ankylosing spondylitis. The CDR3 DNA reads as TGTGCCAGCAGCTTAGCGCCCCAGGGGCCGAACTCTGGAAACACCATATATTTT. This encodes CASSLAPQGPNSGNTIYF. Drawing the rest from reference TRBV7-7 and TRBJ1-3, the complete variable domain is GAGVSQSPRYKVTKRGQDVTLRCDPISSHATLYWYQQALGQGPEFLTYFNYEAQPDKSGLPSDRFSAERPEGSISTLTIQRTEQRDSAMYRCASSLAPQGPNSGNTIYFGEGSWLTVV.